This T cell receptor beta chain is drawn from a study of blood T cell repertoires in COVID-19. The CDR3 totals 14 residues. Germline V gene sequence: CDR1 SGDLS, CDR2 YYNGEE. The V gene lost 2 bases and the J gene lost 5 bases, with 13 bases spanning the gap. Some clones are missing from TCRdb's copy, which holds only in-frame ones; the method was immunoSEQ multiplex PCR. The sample comprises about 290,000 clones, about nine tenths of which are singletons, and 0.85% to 0.95% rests with the top ten. The origin of this receptor is a woman aged 40-49 years who had recovered from COVID-19. The chain recombines TRBV9 with TRBJ2-5, with D maybe TRBD1 (5 bases). Sequencing input: peripheral blood. The DNA of the CDR3 is TGTGCCAGCAGCGTTACAGGCATGGGGGAGACCCAGTACTTC. It codes for CASSVTGMGETQYF.